This T cell receptor beta chain was sequenced for a study of Graves' ophthalmopathy and Graves' hyperthyroidism (dated by TCRdb to 2016 to 2018). Regarding the complete study: Peripheral blood was collected before any treatment was given, at the time of initial diagnosis. TCR beta repertoire signatures were used to distinguish Graves' ophthalmopathy from Graves' hyperthyroidism and to predict progression to ophthalmopathy. In total, some 130 blood samples were TCR-sequenced: some 43 ophthalmopathy, over 70 hyperthyroidism and some 17 hyperthyroidism-to-ophthalmopathy patients. To explore V-J signatures that separate ophthalmopathy from hyperthyroidism, a discovery set of approximately 100 patients was enrolled, consisting of 43 with ophthalmopathy and about 60 with stable hyperthyroidism. For independent validation, a separate cohort was made up of approximately 19 hyperthyroidism patients plus 17 patients who later progressed from hyperthyroidism to ophthalmopathy. In five or six hyperthyroidism patients, T-cell repertoires of thyroid tissue and blood were compared. After sampling, hyperthyroidism patients received methimazole starting at 30 mg daily, and ophthalmopathy patients received high-dose intravenous methylprednisolone.

TCR beta CDR3 regions were amplified from RNA transcripts for repertoire sequencing. The first round of RT-PCR was done with HTBI primers and the Qiagen OneStep RT-PCR kit, and was followed by a second round of multiplex PCR, then size selection and purification. Libraries were sequenced on an Illumina HiSeq2000 using paired-end 100 bp reads. The published analysis was carried out like this. SOAPnuke was used to process the reads, throwing out any read that had adapters, had uncalled bases, had a mean Phred below 15, or lacked an exact constant-primer or identifier match. COPE v1.2.5 was used to merge the high-quality paired reads. Unique nucleotide sequences were defined as clonotypes and aligned to IMGT TRB V, D and J references using MiTCR v1.1. Only V-J combinations with frequency above 0.0001 were analysed, covering over 98% of repertoires. A TCR clonal expansion and chaos score per V-J combination was defined as the ratio of F50 clonal expansion to chaos observed in the TCRdist matrix. Welch's t-statistics and random forest were used to reduce features to about 14 V-J combinations, which were fed into a naive Bayes classifier. Thyroid-blood repertoire similarity was quantified with the Morisita-Horn index. TCRdb reprocessing: public reads trimmed at Q25 with fastp, clones called with MiXCR, in-frame beta chains kept. CDR3 protein sequences are deduplicated, and each keeps its most common genes and DNA. What appears here as the V and J calls and clone size reflects TCRdb's work, not the paper's. The sample has a few hundred thousand distinct CDR3 sequences on record, about a sixth of them singletons. The ten largest clones add up to roughly 2.4% of the sample.

Hyperthyroidism was defined as stable when no progression to ophthalmopathy occurred within 18 months of follow-up. Patients with hyperthyroidism were aged 18 to 65 years, had been newly diagnosed, and had a disease duration of less than 2 months. Patients with other autoimmune diseases, uncontrolled infections, pregnancy or lactation were excluded. Diagnosis was based on clinical symptoms, serum thyroxine, TRAb, thyroid ultrasound and orbital computed tomography. PBMCs were isolated from 7.5 to 10 ml of fresh peripheral blood by Ficoll-Paque density gradient centrifugation. Total RNA was extracted using Trizol reagent, and RNA quality was checked on an Agilent 2100 Bioanalyzer. What the work shows at the level of the full study, not this receptor alone: Sample size was not statistically predetermined, and group allocation was not concealed from the investigators. Among expanded thyroid clonotypes with frequency above 0.001, most also showed up in blood, which suggests that blood repertoires may reflect the thyroid immune response. In cross-validation, the 13-signature model distinguished ophthalmopathy from stable hyperthyroidism with 85% to 90% sensitivity and 81% to 83% specificity, and in the test set the corresponding values were 80% and 75%. In validation, the model predicted ophthalmopathy progression with 70.59% sensitivity and around 72% specificity; fewer than 15 predicted patients were CT-confirmed with GO in a median of about 6.1 months.

The CDR3 holds 13 amino acids from the cysteine to the phenylalanine. Only CDR3 DNA is held: 39 bases, read in frame from base 1. The trim is 0 bases for V and 12 bases for J, with a gap of 15 bases between the germline ends. CDR1 and CDR2, per the germline V gene, are LGHNA and YSLEER. Ten or more counts support this clonotype. This clone's antigen is unknown. No much larger clone is present one base from it, and per-base qualities are unavailable. The chain couples TRBV4-3 to TRBJ2-7; the D segment might be TRBD1 or TRBD2, since each matches 5 bases. This receptor was obtained from an adult woman with stable Graves' hyperthyroidism. The sample consisted of peripheral blood. The CDR3 here reads CASSQDVGTLRYF. The nucleotide sequence is TGCGCCAGCAGCCAAGATGTCGGGACGCTTAGGTACTTC.